This TCR beta chain is drawn from a study of T cells in Graves' hyperthyroidism and ophthalmopathy. Across the whole study: Peripheral blood sampling occurred at initial diagnosis, before any treatment.

Amplified regions were TCR beta CDR3 sequences from RNA transcripts. Initially, a first-round RT-PCR of the TCR CDR3 employed the HTBI primer set. TCRdb re-analysed the multiplex PCR reads in MiXCR, keeping a single row per CDR3 protein. The profile shows fewer than 400,000 distinct CDR3 sequences, about 25% of them singletons. The germline V gene has CDR1 SEHNR and CDR2 FQNEAQ (reference sequence). The CDR3 contains 15 residues. V dropped 5 bases and J dropped 5; count of bases not matched to a gene: 7. This clonotype was found a few times. This TCR came from a man in his fifties with Graves' hyperthyroidism. The chain carries TRBV7-9 and TRBJ2-7; 12 bases are a match to TRBD1. The sample consisted of blood. For the CDR3, the DNA is TGTGCCAGCAGCCCCCCCGGGACAGGGGGCCACGAGCAGTACTTC. Residues: CASSPPGTGGHEQYF.